This T cell receptor (beta chain) is from a study of blood T cell repertoires in COVID-19. For the study at large: Some COVID-19 samples were acute and others convalescent; all came from the United States, Italy and Spain. Sources were T cells, B-cell-depleted T cells, or PBMCs; the material itself was cDNA or gDNA.

Profiled with immunoSEQ multiplex PCR; TCRdb holds only in-frame clones, not every one. The sample yields around 170,000 clones, about 81% seen once. This sequence was found in a young man with active or convalescent COVID-19. The sample taken for sequencing was peripheral blood.

The CDR3 nucleotides read TGTGCCAGCAGCCAAGGGTTGGCAGGGGGATTGCATGAAAAACTGTTTTTT. Its translation: CASSQGLAGGLHEKLFF. The chain is built from TRBV3-1 (or the pseudogene TRBV3-2) and TRBJ1-4; 7 bases match TRBD1. J gave up 6 bases and V 1 base, and 11 bases lay outside the gene matches. CDR3 length: 17 residues. The germline V gene has CDR1 LGHDT and CDR2 YNNKEL (reference sequence).